This entry lists 26 T cell receptor beta chains sequenced from one sample in a study of long-term antiretroviral therapy in people with HIV. immunoSEQ v3.0 was run at survey level. The method was immunoSEQ multiplex PCR; TCRdb's version includes in-frame clones alone and lacks a portion of them. The sample has about 22,000 clones; just over 85% are singletons. Here the sequenced sample was unsorted PBMCs, taken 1.3 years after starting antiretroviral therapy. The source is a man between 60 and 70 years old with HIV.

The chain combines TRBV2 with TRBJ2-5; 8 nucleotides line up with TRBD2. Germline loops: CDR1 SNHLY, CDR2 FYNNEI. V shed 4 bases and J 5 bases; nucleotides not matched to a gene: 9. The CDR3 is 15 amino acids. Here the CDR3 DNA reads TGTGCCAGCAGTGGCCTCGGGGGGGCGCGTGAGACCCAGTACTTC. This encodes CASSGLGGARETQYF.

The chain couples TRBV5-5 to TRBJ2-1; D ambiguous. The length of the CDR3 is 12 residues. V dropped 4 bases and J dropped 15 bases, with 17 bases sitting between them. Germline V CDR1 and CDR2: SGHKS, YYEKEE (reference sequence). The CDR3 coding sequence is TGTGCCAGCAGCCCTACGCCCCTATCGGGGTTCTTC. Its protein product is CASSPTPLSGFF.

The chain couples TRBV9 to TRBJ2-7; D is possibly TRBD1 (5 bases). Trimming removed 2 bases from V and 5 bases from J, with 20 bases in between. The germline V gene encodes CDR1 SGDLS and CDR2 YYNGEE. The CDR3 has 16 residues. CDR3 bases: TGTGCCAGCAGCGTCGAGGTCAGGGCCCTTAGCCACGAGCAGTACTTC. Translated, it gives CASSVEVRALSHEQYF. The variable domain in full, with the rest retrieved from reference TRBV9 and TRBJ2-7, is DSGVTQTPKHLITATGQRVTLRCSPRSGDLSVYWYQQSLDQGLQFLIQYYNGEERAKGNILERFSAQQFPDLHSELNLSSLELGDSALYFCASSVEVRALSHEQYFGPGTRLTVT.

The rearrangement links TRBV5-1 to TRBJ2-1; D remains ambiguous. This CDR3 has 13 amino acids. The V end was cut by 1 base, the J end by 0 bases, with 2 bases between. Germline V gene data show CDR1 as SGHRS and CDR2 as YFSETQ. The CDR3 loop is CASSLSSYNEQFF. The CDR3 coding sequence is TGCGCCAGCAGCTTGAGCTCCTACAATGAGCAGTTCTTC.

The chain combines TRBV5-5 with TRBJ1-5; no definite D call. CDR3 size: 14 residues. The V gene lost 0 bases and the J gene lost 3 bases, with 7 bases spanning the gap. CDR1 SGHKS and CDR2 YYEKEE come from the germline V gene (reference sequence). CDR3 coding DNA: TGTGCCAGCAGCTTGGAACCACTCAATCAGCCCCAGCATTTT. As protein: CASSLEPLNQPQHF.

This chain joins TRBV25-1 and TRBJ2-3; no clear D gene. The CDR3 has 13 amino acids. The germline V gene encodes CDR1 MGHDK and CDR2 SYGVNS. With 3 bases removed from V and 6 bases from J, the gap between germline ends came to 10 bases. The CDR3 is CASSDPPRDTQYF. The CDR3 DNA follows: TGTGCCAGCAGTGACCCGCCAAGGGATACGCAGTATTTT.

The chain links TRBV9 to TRBJ1-1; 8 bases fit TRBD1. After removal of 4 bases from V and 6 bases from J, the junction contained 8 bases not matched to a gene. The CDR3 is 14 amino acids. Germline V lookup: CDR1 SGDLS, CDR2 YYNGEE. CDR3 nucleotide sequence: TGTGCCAGCAGCACCGAGACAGGGGAGGCTGAAGCTTTCTTT. This encodes CASSTETGEAEAFF.

The V call is TRBV7-6, the J call TRBJ2-7, with 8 positions matching TRBD1. CDR1 is SGHVS and CDR2 is FNYEAQ in the germline V gene. This CDR3 has 14 amino acids. V gave up 2 bases and J gave up 2 bases; unmatched junction bases: 2. CDR3 residues: CASSLWTGTYEQYF. The DNA for the CDR3 is TGTGCCAGCAGCTTATGGACAGGGACCTACGAGCAGTACTTC.

This rearrangement joins TRBV18 to TRBJ2-1; D is perhaps TRBD1 (7 bases). CDR1 and CDR2 (germline): KGHSH, LQKENI. V was trimmed by 5 bases and J by 5 bases, leaving 22 bases between them. The CDR3 extends over 17 amino acids. CDR3 DNA: TGTGCCAGCTCAACACGACAGGGAAGCGGGTCCAACAATGAGCAGTTCTTC. This sequence encodes CASSTRQGSGSNNEQFF.

The chain recombines TRBV6-1 with TRBJ1-1; D is uncertain. Per germline, CDR1 MNHNS and CDR2 SASEGT. The CDR3 contains 14 residues. The V end was cut by 2 bases, the J end by 4 bases, with 11 bases between. The CDR3 sequence: CASSERQGGTEAFF. In DNA, the CDR3 is TGTGCCAGCAGTGAACGTCAAGGTGGCACTGAAGCTTTCTTT.

The rearrangement uses TRBV5-1 and TRBJ2-7; TRBD1 aligns across 10 bases. Germline-derived CDR1 and CDR2 are SGHRS and YFSETQ. The V gene end was trimmed by 3 bases and the J gene end by 6 bases; junction bases not matched to a gene: 6. This CDR3 region has 14 residues. Written as DNA, the CDR3 is TGCGCCAGCAGCTCGGGAGGACAGGGGGGCGAGCAGTACTTC. This encodes CASSSGGQGGEQYF.

This clone was detected only a few times. Lacking the conserved final phenylalanine or tryptophan, this CDR3 likely reflects a read error. Because the CDR3's place on the DNA is in doubt, the DNA is left out and the CDR3 is given as listed by TCRdb. The chain has TRBV23-1 and TRBJ1-3; TRBD1 reflects the table's D call only, with no check against the DNA. TRBV23-1 belongs to the ORF category, with a function that is uncertain. Including both end residues, the CDR3 is 10 amino acids long. CDR3 residues: CASSQSWGPL.

The CDR3 DNA reads TGCGCCAGCAGTAGGGACAGTTCCTACGAGCAGTACTTC. Translation: CASSRDSSYEQYF. The chain employs TRBV10-2 and TRBJ2-7; 7 bases line up with TRBD1. This CDR3 contains 13 residues. Germline values: CDR1 WSHSY, CDR2 SAAADI. With 5 bases clipped from V and 1 base from J, the junction kept 2 bases outside the gene matches.

V and J are TRBV5-1 and TRBJ2-7; TRBD2 matches 10 bases. The CDR3 consists of 14 residues. The germline gives CDR1 SGHRS, CDR2 YFSETQ. The V gene end was trimmed by 4 bases and the J gene end by 5 bases; junction bases not matched to a gene: 6. CDR3 in amino acids: CASSPGLASDEQYF. Here the CDR3 DNA reads TGCGCCAGCAGCCCGGGACTAGCGAGCGACGAGCAGTACTTC.

The chain's CDR3 is CASSLGGTTGAANQPQHF. Written as DNA, the CDR3 is TGTGCCAGCAGCTTAGGGGGGACGACAGGGGCGGCCAATCAGCCCCAGCATTTT. The chain joins TRBV7-9 to TRBJ1-5; 8 bases map to TRBD1. V was pared by 1 base and J by 3 bases, with 11 bases of the junction left unmatched. The CDR3 covers 18 residues. Germline V gene data show CDR1 as SEHNR and CDR2 as FQNEAQ (reference sequence).

V and J are TRBV6-6 and TRBJ1-5; D is perhaps TRBD1 (6 bases). The CDR3 length is 16 residues. The germline gives CDR1 MNHNY, CDR2 SVGAGI (reference sequence). Trimming took off 11 bases at V and 6 bases at J, with 26 bases between the two ends. As DNA, the CDR3 is TGTGCCGGGGGAAGACCGGACAGCTGGAGGGGTCAGCCCCAGCATTTT. Amino acids: CAGGRPDSWRGQPQHF.

The gene calls are TRBV6-9 and TRBJ2-7; the match to TRBD1 covers 9 bases. J was trimmed by 3 bases and V by 6 bases; bases with no gene match: 6. This CDR3 has 14 residues. Germline V lookup: CDR1 MNHGY, CDR2 SVAAGI. The CDR3 protein is CASRPGQGLYEQYF. The CDR3 DNA sequence: TGTGCCAGCAGACCGGGACAGGGTCTCTACGAGCAGTACTTC.

DNA for the CDR3: TGCAGCGTTGAAATAGGAACAGGGGGAGCGGTCCAGCATTTT. Encoded protein: CSVEIGTGGAVQHF. The chain combines TRBV29-1 with TRBJ1-5; 8 nucleotides agree with TRBD1. Trimming took 2 bases from V and 12 from J; bases not matched to a gene: 12. The CDR3 length is 14 residues. The germline V gene has CDR1 SQVTM and CDR2 ANQGSEA.

V gene TRBV5-1 combines with J gene TRBJ1-1, with D possibly matching TRBD1 (5 bases). Looked up from germline, CDR1 is SGHRS and CDR2 is YFSETQ. Trimming left V 7 bases short and J 0 bases short, with 13 bases between. CDR3 size: 14 residues. CDR3 region: CASQPRQLNTEAFF. The CDR3 DNA follows: TGCGCCAGCCAACCGAGACAGCTGAACACTGAAGCTTTCTTT.

This clone was found a few times. The CDR3 sequence is CASSDRGGADYGYTF. In nucleotides, the CDR3 is TGTGCCAGCAGTGATAGAGGGGGCGCCGACTATGGCTACACCTTC. The rearrangement links TRBV6-1 to TRBJ1-2, with 7 bases lining up with TRBD1. Germline V lookup: CDR1 MNHNS, CDR2 SASEGT. The CDR3 is 15 residues long. The junction had 7 bases not matched to a gene; V was cut back by 3 bases and J by 3 bases.

The V gene is TRBV27, the J gene TRBJ1-1; 8 positions match TRBD1. Trimming cost V 2 bases and J 5 bases; bases outside gene matches: 16. The CDR3 contains 18 residues. The germline V gene encodes CDR1 MNHEY and CDR2 SMNVEV (reference sequence). The CDR3 DNA reads TGTGCCAGCAGTTTAGGCTACAGGGGGACTGGGGAAAAGACTGAAGCTTTCTTT. Protein product: CASSLGYRGTGEKTEAFF.

Concerning this clone itself: The germline gene is not matched at one end of the junction; a read error may be the cause. The genes are TRBV28 and TRBJ1-2, with D unresolved. Per the germline V gene, CDR1 is MDHEN and CDR2 is SYDVKM. This CDR3 has 16 amino acids. DNA of the CDR3: TGTGCCAGCAGTTCCCCTTCGCACCAAACTGACTTTCAGAGAAACTTC. It translates to CASSSPSHQTDFQRNF.

The chain joins TRBV15 to TRBJ1-4; TRBD1 agrees at 8 bases. The CDR3 has 15 amino acids. V lost 1 base to trimming and J lost 4 bases; unmatched junction nucleotides: 2. Germline V lookup: CDR1 LNHNV, CDR2 YYDKDF (reference sequence). In DNA, the CDR3 is TGTGCCACCAGCAGAGGTGACAGGGGTAATGAAAAACTGTTTTTT. This codes for CATSRGDRGNEKLFF.

The chain is built from TRBV5-4 and TRBJ2-5, with 8 bases aligning to TRBD2. The CDR3 runs 17 residues. Losses at the gene ends were 0 bases for V and 5 bases for J; bases not matched to a gene: 12. Germline-derived CDR1 and CDR2 are SGHNT and YYREEE (reference sequence). The chain's CDR3 is CASSLGAQAGAGETQYF. CDR3 nucleotide sequence: TGTGCCAGCAGCTTGGGGGCCCAAGCGGGAGCGGGCGAGACCCAGTACTTC.

The chain employs TRBV5-1 and TRBJ2-3; the match to TRBD2 covers 8 bases. Germline V gene data show CDR1 as SGHRS and CDR2 as YFSETQ. J lost 0 bases, V lost 6 bases, and 6 bases had no gene match. This CDR3 is built from 15 residues. In DNA, the CDR3 is TGCGCCAGCAATCTTTTAGCGGGGAGCACAGATACGCAGTATTTT. It is translated as CASNLLAGSTDTQYF.

This chain links TRBV7-2 with TRBJ1-1, with D unresolved. Trimming took 4 bases from V and 1 from J, leaving 7 bases between them. The germline V gene encodes CDR1 SGHTA and CDR2 FQGNSA. CDR3 size: 13 residues. This CDR3 is CASSYSGNTEAFF. The CDR3 nucleotides read TGTGCCAGCAGCTACTCGGGGAACACTGAAGCTTTCTTT.